The 13 T cell receptor beta chains below all came from one sample that was sequenced in a study of T cells in Graves' hyperthyroidism and ophthalmopathy. RNA transcripts yielded amplified TCR beta CDR3 regions. When the TCR CDR3 underwent first-round RT-PCR, the HTBI primer set was used. TCRdb reanalysed the multiplex PCR reads using MiXCR and keeps one entry per CDR3 protein. The data contain 450,000 to 500,000 distinct CDR3 sequences, under 25% of them singletons. Input material: blood. Receptors originate from a woman in her 70s with Graves' ophthalmopathy.

This clonotype was seen many times. The chain employs TRBV12-3 or TRBV12-4 and TRBJ1-5; D is perhaps TRBD1 (6 bases). V lost 7 bases to trimming and J lost 3 bases, with 10 bases between them. The CDR3 loop spans 13 amino acids. This CDR3 reads CASTGQTNQPQHF. The DNA of the CDR3 is TGTGCCAGCACGGGACAAACCAATCAGCCCCAGCATTTT.

This clonotype was observed a handful of times. V is TRBV20-1 and J is TRBJ2-7; D gene unclear. The length of the CDR3 is 12 residues. Germline V lookup: CDR1 DFQATT, CDR2 SNEGSKA (reference sequence). Trimming stripped 0 bases from V and 7 bases from J, with 10 bases between. CDR3 nucleotides: TGCAGTGCTAGAGATCCGGCCAGGGAGCAGTACTTC. Protein product: CSARDPAREQYF.

The rearrangement links TRBV19 to TRBJ2-6; D might be TRBD2 (6 bases). The V gene's germline CDR1 is LNHDA and CDR2 SQIVND (reference sequence). Deletions cut 4 bases from V and 6 bases from J, with 13 bases between. The CDR3 is 15 residues long. The CDR3 spells CASSTIGGKANVLTF. DNA for the CDR3: TGTGCCAGTAGTACCATCGGGGGAAAGGCCAACGTCCTGACTTTC.

This clonotype was seen at least ten times. The genes are TRBV27 and TRBJ2-7; TRBD2 matches 7 bases. The CDR3 runs 14 residues. With 4 bases clipped from V and 1 base from J, the junction kept 4 bases outside the gene matches. Per the germline V gene, CDR1 is MNHEY and CDR2 is SMNVEV (reference sequence). The CDR3: CASSWGGASYEQYF. The CDR3 region has the DNA TGTGCCAGCAGTTGGGGGGGAGCGTCCTACGAGCAGTACTTC.

This clonotype was counted only a few times. The J gene is TRBJ2-3, the V gene TRBV7-2; D not resolved. The CDR3 loop spans 11 amino acids. Trimming removed 1 base from V and 10 bases from J, with 6 bases in between. The germline V gene encodes CDR1 SGHTA and CDR2 FQGNSA. The CDR3 DNA reads TGTGCCAGCAGCTTAGATATAGCGCAGTATTTT. It encodes CASSLDIAQYF.

The chain carries TRBV20-1 and TRBJ2-1; 8 bases match TRBD2. Germline loops: CDR1 DFQATT, CDR2 SNEGSKA (reference sequence). The CDR3 covers 12 residues. J gave up 9 bases and V 7 bases, and 8 bases lay outside the gene matches. The CDR3 reads CSGGGRQGEQFF. The DNA for the CDR3 is TGCAGTGGGGGCGGGAGGCAAGGTGAGCAGTTCTTC.

Comment on this clonotype: The junction differs from germline at one of its ends, possibly a read error. The chain links TRBV27 to TRBJ1-2; D uncertain. The CDR3 contains 12 residues. Germline CDR1 and CDR2: MNHEY and SMNVEV (reference sequence). The CDR3 region is CASSSDWRESSF. DNA of the CDR3: TGTGCCAGCAGTTCGGACTGGCGAGAATCCTCCTTC.

This clonotype was seen ten or more times. DNA of the CDR3: TGTGCCATCAGCCCCGGGACTAGCGGGAGAAAGGAGACCCAGTACTTC. Its translation is CAISPGTSGRKETQYF. The rearrangement links TRBV10-3 to TRBJ2-5; 14 bases are shared with TRBD2. The V gene end was trimmed by 6 bases and the J gene end by 5 bases; junction bases not matched to a gene: 8. Per the germline V gene, CDR1 is ENHRY and CDR2 is SYGVKD. The length of the CDR3 is 16 residues.

This clonotype was observed a handful of times. V is TRBV12-3 or TRBV12-4 and J is TRBJ2-6; 8 nucleotides match TRBD2. The J segment lost 1 base and the V segment lost 6 bases, leaving 5 bases of the junction unmatched. The CDR3 runs to 16 residues. CDR3 in DNA: TGTGCCAGCAGCCCACGGGGGGGGTCTGGGGCCAACGTCCTGACTTTC. It specifies CASSPRGGSGANVLTF.

This clonotype was picked up a small number of times. V and J are TRBV30 and TRBJ2-3, with D uncertain. V was shortened by 2 bases and J by 2 bases, with 8 bases between the two germline ends. This CDR3 contains 13 residues. The germline gives CDR1 GTSNPN, CDR2 SVGIG (reference sequence). This CDR3 is CAWSHLTTDTQYF. The CDR3 DNA reads as TGTGCCTGGAGTCATCTTACCACAGATACGCAGTATTTT.

Ten or more counts support this clonotype. This chain joins TRBV2 and TRBJ1-5; a weak D match, TRBD1 (6 bases). The germline V and J ends were trimmed by 6 bases and 0 bases, with 15 bases remaining between them. The germline V gene encodes CDR1 SNHLY and CDR2 FYNNEI. The CDR3 runs 16 residues. Here the CDR3 reads CASRRTEANSNQPQHF. The CDR3 nucleotides read TGTGCCAGCAGGAGGACAGAAGCCAATAGCAATCAGCCCCAGCATTTT.

This clonotype was recorded a few times. J is TRBJ2-7 and V is TRBV20-1; tentatively, D is TRBD2 (6 bases). The CDR3 has 13 residues. The germline CDR1 and CDR2 sequences are DFQATT and SNEGSKA (reference sequence). V was clipped by 5 bases and J by 1 base, with 12 bases between them. The CDR3 nucleotides are TGCAGTGCTCCCGGGACTGGGTCCTACGAGCAGTACTTC. Translated: CSAPGTGSYEQYF.

The chain is built from TRBV27 and TRBJ2-7; 10 positions match TRBD2. Germline V gene data show CDR1 as MNHEY and CDR2 as SMNVEV (reference sequence). The ends lost 5 bases at V and 3 bases at J; junction bases unmatched: 7. The length of the CDR3 is 15 residues. The CDR3 nucleotides are TGTGCCAGCAGTATCCGGACTAGCGGTCTCTACGAGCAGTACTTC. Amino acids: CASSIRTSGLYEQYF.